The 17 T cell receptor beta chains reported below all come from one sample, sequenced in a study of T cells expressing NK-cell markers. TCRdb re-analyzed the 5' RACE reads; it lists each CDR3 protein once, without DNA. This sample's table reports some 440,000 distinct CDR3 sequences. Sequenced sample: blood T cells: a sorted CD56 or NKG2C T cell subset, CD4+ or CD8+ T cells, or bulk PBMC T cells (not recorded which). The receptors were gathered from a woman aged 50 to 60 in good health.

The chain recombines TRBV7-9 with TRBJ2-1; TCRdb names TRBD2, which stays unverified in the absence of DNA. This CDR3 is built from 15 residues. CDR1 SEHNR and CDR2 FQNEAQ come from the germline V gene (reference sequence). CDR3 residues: CASSLDTGGYNEQFF.

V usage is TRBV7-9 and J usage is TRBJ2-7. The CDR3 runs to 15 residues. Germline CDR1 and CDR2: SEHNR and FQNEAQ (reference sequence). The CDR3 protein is CASSLASLSGYEQYF.

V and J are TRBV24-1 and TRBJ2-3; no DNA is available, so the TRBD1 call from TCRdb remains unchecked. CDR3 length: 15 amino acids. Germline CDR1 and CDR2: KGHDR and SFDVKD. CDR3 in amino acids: CATSSWTGGTDTQYF.

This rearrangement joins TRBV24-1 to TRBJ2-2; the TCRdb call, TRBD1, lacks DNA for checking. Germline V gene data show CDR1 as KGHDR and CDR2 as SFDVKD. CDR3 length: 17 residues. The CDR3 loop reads CATSDPRTGLNTGELFF.

This CDR3 is CASSLRAQPYGYTF. This chain links TRBV5-1 with TRBJ1-2. Per the germline V gene, CDR1 is SGHRS and CDR2 is YFSETQ. The CDR3 spans 14 residues.

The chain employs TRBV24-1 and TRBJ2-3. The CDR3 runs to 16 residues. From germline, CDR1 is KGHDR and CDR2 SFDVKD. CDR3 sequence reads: CATSGLGEASTDTQYF.

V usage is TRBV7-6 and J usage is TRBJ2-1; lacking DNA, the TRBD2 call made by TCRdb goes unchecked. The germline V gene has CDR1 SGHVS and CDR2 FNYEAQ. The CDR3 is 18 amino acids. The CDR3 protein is CASSRFLQQTSGYNEQFF.

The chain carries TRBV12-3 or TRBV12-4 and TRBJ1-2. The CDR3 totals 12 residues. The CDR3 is CASNDLWSGYTF.

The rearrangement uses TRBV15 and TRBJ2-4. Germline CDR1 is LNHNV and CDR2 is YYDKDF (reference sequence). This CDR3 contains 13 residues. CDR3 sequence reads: CATSRGLRTIQYF.

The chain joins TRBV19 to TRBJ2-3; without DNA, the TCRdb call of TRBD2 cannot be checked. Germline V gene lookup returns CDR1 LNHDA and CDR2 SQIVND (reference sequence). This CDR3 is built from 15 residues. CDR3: CASSISASGTSAQYF.

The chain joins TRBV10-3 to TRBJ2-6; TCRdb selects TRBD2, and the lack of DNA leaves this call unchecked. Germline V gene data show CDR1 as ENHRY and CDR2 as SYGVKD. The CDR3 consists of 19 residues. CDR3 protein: CAISESQRVLPQGANVLTF.

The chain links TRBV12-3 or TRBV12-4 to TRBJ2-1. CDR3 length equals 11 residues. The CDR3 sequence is CASGIFDEQFF.

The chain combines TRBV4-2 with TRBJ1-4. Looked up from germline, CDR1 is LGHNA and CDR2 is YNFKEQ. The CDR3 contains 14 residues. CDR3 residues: CASASGRENEKLFF.

CDR3: CATSRDGSGTNEQFF. The rearrangement links TRBV15 to TRBJ2-1. Looked up from germline, CDR1 is LNHNV and CDR2 is YYDKDF (reference sequence). The CDR3 is 15 residues long. Using reference TRBV15 and TRBJ2-1 for the parts outside the CDR3, the full variable domain is DAMVIQNPRYQVTQFGKPVTLSCSQTLNHNVMYWYQQKSSQAPKLLFHYYDKDFNNEADTPDNFQSRRPNTSFCFLDIRSPGLGDTAMYLCATSRDGSGTNEQFFGPGTRLTVL.

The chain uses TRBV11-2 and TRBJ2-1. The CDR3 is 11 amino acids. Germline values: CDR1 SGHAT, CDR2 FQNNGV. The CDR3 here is CASSPDHEQFF.

CDR3 loop: CASSQSIGTGAFRTLEAFF. V and J are TRBV16 and TRBJ1-1; without DNA, the TCRdb call of TRBD1 cannot be checked. Germline assignment: CDR1 KGHSY and CDR2 FQNENV. The CDR3 loop spans 19 amino acids.

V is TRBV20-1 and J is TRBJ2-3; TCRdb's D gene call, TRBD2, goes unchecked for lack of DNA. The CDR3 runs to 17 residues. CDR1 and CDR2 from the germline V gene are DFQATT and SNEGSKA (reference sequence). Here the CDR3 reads CSARDSASGWGTDTQYF.